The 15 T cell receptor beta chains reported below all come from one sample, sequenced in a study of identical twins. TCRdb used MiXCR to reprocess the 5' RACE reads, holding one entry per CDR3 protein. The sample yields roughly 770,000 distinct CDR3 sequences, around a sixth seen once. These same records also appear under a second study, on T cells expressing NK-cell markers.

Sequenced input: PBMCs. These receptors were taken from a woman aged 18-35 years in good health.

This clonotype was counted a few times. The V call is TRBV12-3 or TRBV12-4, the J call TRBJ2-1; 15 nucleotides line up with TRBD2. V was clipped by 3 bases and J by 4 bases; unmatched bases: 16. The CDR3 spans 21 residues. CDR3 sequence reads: CASSLLARGLAGGASYNEQFF. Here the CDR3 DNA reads TGTGCCAGCAGTTTGTTGGCCCGTGGACTAGCGGGGGGGGCAAGTTACAATGAGCAGTTCTTC.

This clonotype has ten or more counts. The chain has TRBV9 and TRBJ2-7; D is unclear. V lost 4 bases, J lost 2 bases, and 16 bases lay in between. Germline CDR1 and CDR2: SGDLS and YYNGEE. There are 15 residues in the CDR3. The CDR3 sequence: CASSLTAAGPYEQYF. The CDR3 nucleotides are TGTGCCAGCAGCCTGACGGCGGCCGGTCCCTACGAGCAGTACTTC.

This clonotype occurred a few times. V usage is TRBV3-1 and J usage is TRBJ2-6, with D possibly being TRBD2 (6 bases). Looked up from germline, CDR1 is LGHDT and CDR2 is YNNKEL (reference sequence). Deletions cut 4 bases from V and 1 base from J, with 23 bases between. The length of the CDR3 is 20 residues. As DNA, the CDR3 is TGTGCCAGCAGCCGCCGAACCGGGACTCTAGGGTCTTCTGGGGCCAACGTCCTGACTTTC. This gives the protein CASSRRTGTLGSSGANVLTF.

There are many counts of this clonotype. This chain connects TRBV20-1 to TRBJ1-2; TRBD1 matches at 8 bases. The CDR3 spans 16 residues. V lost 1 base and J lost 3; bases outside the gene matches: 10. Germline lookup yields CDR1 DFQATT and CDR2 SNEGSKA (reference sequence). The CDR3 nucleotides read TGCAGTGCTAGAGTGGGACCTGGACAGGGTGACTATGGCTACACCTTC. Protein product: CSARVGPGQGDYGYTF.

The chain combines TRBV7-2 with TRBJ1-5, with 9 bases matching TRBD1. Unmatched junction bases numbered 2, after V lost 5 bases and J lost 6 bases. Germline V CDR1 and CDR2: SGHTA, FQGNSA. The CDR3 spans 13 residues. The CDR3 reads CASSRTGVQPQHF. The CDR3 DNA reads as TGTGCCAGCAGCCGGACAGGGGTTCAGCCCCAGCATTTT.

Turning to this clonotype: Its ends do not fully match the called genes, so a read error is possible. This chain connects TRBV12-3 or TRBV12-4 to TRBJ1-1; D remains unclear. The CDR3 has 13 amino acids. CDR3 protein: CARSGLPGTEAFF. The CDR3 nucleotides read TGTGCCCGCAGCGGACTGCCGGGCACTGAAGCTTTCTTT.

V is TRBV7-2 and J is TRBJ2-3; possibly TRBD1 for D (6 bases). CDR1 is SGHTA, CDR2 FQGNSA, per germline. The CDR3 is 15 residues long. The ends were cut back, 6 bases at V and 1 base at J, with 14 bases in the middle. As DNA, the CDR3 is TGTGCCAGCAGAGAGAACAGGGCCGGCACAGATACGCAGTATTTT. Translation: CASRENRAGTDTQYF.

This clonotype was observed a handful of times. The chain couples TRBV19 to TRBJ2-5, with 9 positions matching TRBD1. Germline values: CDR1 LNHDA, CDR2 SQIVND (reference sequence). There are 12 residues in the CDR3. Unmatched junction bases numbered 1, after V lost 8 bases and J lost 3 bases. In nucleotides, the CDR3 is TGTGCCAGTGGACAGGGGAAAGAGACCCAGTACTTC. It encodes CASGQGKETQYF.

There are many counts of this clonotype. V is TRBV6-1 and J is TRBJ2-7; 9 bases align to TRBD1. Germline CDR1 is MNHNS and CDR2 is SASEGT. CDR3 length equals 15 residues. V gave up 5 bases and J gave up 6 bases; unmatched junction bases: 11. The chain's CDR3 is CASSKWTGDFSEQYF. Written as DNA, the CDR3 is TGTGCCAGCAGTAAATGGACAGGGGACTTCTCCGAGCAGTACTTC.

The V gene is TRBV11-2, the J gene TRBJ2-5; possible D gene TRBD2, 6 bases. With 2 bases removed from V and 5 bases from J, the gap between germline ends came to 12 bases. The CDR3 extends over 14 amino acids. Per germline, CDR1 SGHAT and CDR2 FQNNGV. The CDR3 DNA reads TGTGCCAGCAGCTTAAGGAGGGTGGAGGAGACCCAGTACTTC. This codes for CASSLRRVEETQYF.

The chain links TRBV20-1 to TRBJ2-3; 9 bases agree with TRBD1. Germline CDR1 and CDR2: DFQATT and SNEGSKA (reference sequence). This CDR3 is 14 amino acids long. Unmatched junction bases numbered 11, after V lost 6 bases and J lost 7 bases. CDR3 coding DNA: TGCAGTGCCCAACAGGGGGCGCAAGGGAATACGCAGTATTTT. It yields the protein CSAQQGAQGNTQYF.

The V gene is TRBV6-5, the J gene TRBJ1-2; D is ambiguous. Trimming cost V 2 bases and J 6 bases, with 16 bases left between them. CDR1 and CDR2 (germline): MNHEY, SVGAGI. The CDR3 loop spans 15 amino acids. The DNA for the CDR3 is TGTGCCAGCAGTTACCGACAACCCAAGGAGGATGGCTACACCTTC. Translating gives CASSYRQPKEDGYTF.

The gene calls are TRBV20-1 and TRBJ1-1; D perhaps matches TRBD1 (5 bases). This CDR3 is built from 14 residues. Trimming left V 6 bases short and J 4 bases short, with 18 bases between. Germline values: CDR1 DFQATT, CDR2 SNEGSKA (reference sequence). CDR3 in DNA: TGCAGTGCCAAGCGCGGGCATGGGGGCACTGAAGCTTTCTTT. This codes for CSAKRGHGGTEAFF.

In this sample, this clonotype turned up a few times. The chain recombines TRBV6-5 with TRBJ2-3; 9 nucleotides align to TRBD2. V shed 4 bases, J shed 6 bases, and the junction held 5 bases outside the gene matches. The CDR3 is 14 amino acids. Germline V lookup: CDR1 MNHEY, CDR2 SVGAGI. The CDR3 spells CASSSAGGTDTQYF. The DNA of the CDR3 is TGTGCCAGCAGTTCGGCGGGGGGGACCGATACGCAGTATTTT.

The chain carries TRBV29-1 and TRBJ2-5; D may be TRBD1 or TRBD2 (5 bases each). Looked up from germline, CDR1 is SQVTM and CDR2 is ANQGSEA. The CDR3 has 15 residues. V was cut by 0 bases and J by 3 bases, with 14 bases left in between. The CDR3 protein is CSVEDSRQGEETQYF. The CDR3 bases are TGCAGCGTTGAAGACTCCCGCCAGGGAGAAGAGACCCAGTACTTC.